The clone carrying this T cell receptor (beta chain) was seen more than once but under ten times. The antigen is not known. The sample belongs to a study of cytomegalovirus exposure and HLA in healthy donors. Study results and caveats: Cytomegalovirus association was listed for around 180 TCR beta chains. Earlier findings revealed that most TCR beta V segments proved productive either about 87% or about 30% of the time. TCR beta chains associated with HLA were, in a later analysis, more clonally expanded than equally common others.

The V end was cut by 8 bases, the J end by 6 bases, with 14 bases between. This CDR3 contains 13 residues. Germline assignment: CDR1 LNHDA and CDR2 SQIVND (reference sequence). The PCR made use of 60 Vbeta and 13 Jbeta primers. The table came from immunoSEQ multiplex PCR; TCRdb's copy has only in-frame clones and leaves some out. The sample contains some 94,000 clones, about 80% of which appear only once. The chain carries TRBV19 and TRBJ1-5; TRBD1 might be the D (5 bases). This sequence originates from a man aged 35 to 55 in good health and CMV-seronegative. Sequencing was done on a sample of PBMCs. CDR3 sequence reads: CASANKRGQPQHF. The CDR3 coding sequence is TGTGCCAGTGCCAATAAAAGGGGTCAGCCCCAGCATTTT.